What follows are 5 T cell receptor beta chains derived from one specimen sequenced in a study of monozygotic twins with cystic fibrosis. Profiled with immunoSEQ multiplex PCR; TCRdb holds only in-frame clones, not every one. The table records tens of thousands of clones, around 82% of them present only once. The specimen was blood. The receptors come from a girl aged 2 to 9 with cystic fibrosis.

This clone was counted only a few times. The rearrangement uses TRBV30 and TRBJ1-2; no definite D call. V was shortened by 8 bases and J by 2 bases, with 9 bases between the two germline ends. The germline gives CDR1 GTSNPN, CDR2 SVGIG (reference sequence). This CDR3 has 11 residues. The CDR3 DNA sequence: TGTGCCCTAGGTGCCAACTATGGCTACACCTTC. The encoded protein is CALGANYGYTF. The whole variable domain, filled in from reference TRBV30 and TRBJ1-2, reads SQTIHQWPATLVQPVGSPLSLECTVEGTSNPNLYWYRQAAGRGLQLLFYSVGIGQISSEVPQNLSASRPQDRQFILSSKKLLLSDSGFYLCALGANYGYTFGSGTRLTVV.

The chain employs TRBV12-5 and TRBJ2-5, with 10 bases identical to TRBD2. V lost 0 bases to trimming and J lost 5 bases; unmatched junction nucleotides: 6. This CDR3 spans 16 amino acids. Germline V CDR1 and CDR2: LGHNT, FRNRAP. The CDR3 loop reads CASGLVLSGGDETQYF. CDR3 in DNA: TGTGCTAGTGGTTTGGTACTCAGCGGGGGGGATGAGACCCAGTACTTC.

This chain uses TRBV7-9 with TRBJ1-1; D ambiguous. Trimming took off 5 bases at V and 1 base at J, with 14 bases between the two ends. Germline V CDR1 and CDR2: SEHNR, FQNEAQ (reference sequence). The CDR3 is 15 amino acids. The CDR3 coding sequence is TGTGCCAGCAGCCCCCAAGACGGTGCGAACACTGAAGCTTTCTTT. It codes for CASSPQDGANTEAFF.

The chain recombines TRBV5-5 with TRBJ1-5; 9 bases agree with TRBD1. Germline lookup yields CDR1 SGHKS and CDR2 YYEKEE (reference sequence). V was pared by 6 bases and J by 0 bases, with 13 bases of the junction left unmatched. The CDR3 runs to 18 residues. The CDR3 sequence is CASTWGTGTLYSNQPQHF. CDR3 DNA sequence: TGTGCCAGCACTTGGGGGACAGGGACCCTCTATAGCAATCAGCCCCAGCATTTT.

This chain joins TRBV5-6 and TRBJ1-1; D unclear. The CDR3 contains 16 residues. CDR1 and CDR2 from the germline V gene are SGHDT and YYEEEE. The V end lost 3 bases, the J end lost 4 bases, and 19 bases lay between the germline ends. CDR3 in amino acids: CASSYDRSSPPTEAFF. In nucleotides, the CDR3 is TGTGCCAGCAGCTATGACCGATCCTCCCCTCCCACTGAAGCTTTCTTT. Full variable domain (remainder filled in from reference TRBV5-6 and TRBJ1-1): DAGVTQSPTHLIKTRGQQVTLRCSPKSGHDTVSWYQQALGQGPQFIFQYYEEEERQRGNFPDRFSGHQFPNYSSELNVNALLLGDSALYLCASSYDRSSPPTEAFFGQGTRLTVV.